Sequencing of this TCR beta chain was carried out in a study of blood T cell repertoires in COVID-19. Study background: The United States, Italy and Spain supplied acute and convalescent COVID-19 samples. T cells, B-cell-depleted T cells, or PBMCs provided the cDNA or gDNA that served as material.

V dropped 4 bases and J dropped 3; count of bases not matched to a gene: 9. The germline CDR1 and CDR2 sequences are SGHTA and FQGNSA. This CDR3 is built from 16 residues. Method: immunoSEQ multiplex PCR; TCRdb's copy keeps in-frame clones and lacks some. The repertoire includes tens of thousands of clones, approximately 79% of them detected once, and 10% to 15% sits in the top ten. Sequenced: peripheral blood. The source is a human donor in a cohort sampled during active COVID-19. The chain employs TRBV7-2 and TRBJ2-7, with TRBD1 matching over 10 bases. The CDR3: CASSSAWGQGYYEQYF. Written as DNA, the CDR3 is TGTGCCAGCAGCTCGGCATGGGGACAGGGGTACTACGAGCAGTACTTC.